These 2 T cell receptor beta chains were all obtained from the same sample, sequenced in a study of control samples from healthy donors and cancer patients. Sequenced by immunoSEQ multiplex PCR; TCRdb stores in-frame clones only, minus some. The table includes roughly 140,000 clones, around 90% detected once. Material for sequencing was blood. All receptors come from a man aged 25 to 45 in good health.

The chain links TRBV19 to TRBJ2-7, with a possible D match to TRBD1 (6 bases). This CDR3 comprises 14 residues. Deletions cut 5 bases from V and 0 bases from J, with 11 bases between. Germline V gene data show CDR1 as LNHDA and CDR2 as SQIVND (reference sequence). CDR3 amino acids: CASSPGDTSYEQYF. The CDR3 DNA follows: TGTGCCAGTAGTCCCGGGGACACCTCCTACGAGCAGTACTTC. The full variable domain, with the rest looked up from reference TRBV19 and TRBJ2-7, is DGGITQSPKYLFRKEGQNVTLSCEQNLNHDAMYWYRQDPGQGLRLIYYSQIVNDFQKGDIAEGYSVSREKKESFPLTVTSAQKNPTAFYLCASSPGDTSYEQYFGPGTRLTVT.

The gene calls are TRBV5-1 and TRBJ2-5; D gene uncertain. Trimming removed 4 bases from V and 4 bases from J, with 11 bases in between. CDR3 length equals 13 residues. Germline CDR1 reads SGHRS; CDR2 reads YFSETQ. For the CDR3, the DNA is TGCGCCAGCAGCCAAGACTTGGCAGAGACCCAGTACTTC. Encoded protein: CASSQDLAETQYF.